A single sample gave rise to the 17 T cell receptor beta chains below, sequenced in a study of T cell responses to AZD1222 COVID-19 vaccine. Sequencing was performed with immunoSEQ multiplex PCR; in TCRdb, only in-frame clones are kept and a portion is missing. This table has about 160,000 clones, roughly 90% appearing once. The material was peripheral blood, obtained 28 days after the second AZD1222 dose. The source is an adult who received the AZD1222 COVID-19 vaccine.

The gene calls are TRBV29-1 and TRBJ2-2, with D unresolved. The CDR3 is 12 residues long. The V end lost 1 base, the J end lost 5 bases, and 5 bases lay between the germline ends. The germline V gene has CDR1 SQVTM and CDR2 ANQGSEA. In DNA, the CDR3 is TGCAGCGTTGAAGTCCTAACCGGGGAGCTGTTTTTT. Its protein product is CSVEVLTGELFF.

This chain uses TRBV5-1 with TRBJ1-3, with 7 bases that match TRBD1. After removal of 4 bases from V and 3 bases from J, the junction contained 7 bases not matched to a gene. Germline V gene lookup returns CDR1 SGHRS and CDR2 YFSETQ. The length of the CDR3 is 15 residues. The CDR3 DNA sequence: TGCGCCAGCAGCACCCAACAGGGGCTTGGAAACACCATATATTTT. This encodes CASSTQQGLGNTIYF.

This sequence joins TRBV11-2 and TRBJ1-2; no clear D. CDR3 length: 13 amino acids. In germline, CDR1 is SGHAT, CDR2 FQNNGV. V was pared by 5 bases and J by 5 bases, with 12 bases between. CDR3 nucleotides: TGTGCCAGCAGCCCGGACGGGGATTATGGCTACACCTTC. The encoded protein is CASSPDGDYGYTF.

This rearrangement joins TRBV24-1 to TRBJ2-2; 7 bases agree with TRBD1. This CDR3 comprises 14 residues. The V segment lost 7 bases and the J segment 5 bases; nucleotides outside the gene matches: 6. The V gene's germline CDR1 is KGHDR and CDR2 SFDVKD. CDR3: CATRKGASTGELFF. Written as DNA, the CDR3 is TGTGCCACCAGAAAGGGGGCTTCGACCGGGGAGCTGTTTTTT.

The chain carries TRBV27 and TRBJ2-7; 8 bases align to TRBD1. Unmatched junction bases numbered 8, after V lost 3 bases and J lost 7 bases. CDR1 MNHEY and CDR2 SMNVEV come from the germline V gene (reference sequence). This CDR3 has 14 amino acids. The CDR3 region has the DNA TGTGCCAGCAGTTTGCTGCAGGGGGCTGGGGAGCAGTACTTC. Translation: CASSLLQGAGEQYF.

The chain recombines TRBV10-2 with TRBJ1-2, with D perhaps matching TRBD1 (6 bases). V was clipped by 2 bases and J by 7 bases, with 14 bases between them. Germline lookup yields CDR1 WSHSY and CDR2 SAAADI. The length of the CDR3 is 14 residues. In DNA form, the CDR3 reads TGCGCCAGCAGTGAGGACAGGCCTCGGGGTGGCTACACCTTC. Its protein product is CASSEDRPRGGYTF.

The chain uses TRBV20-1 and TRBJ1-1, with D unclear. Germline loops: CDR1 DFQATT, CDR2 SNEGSKA (reference sequence). Between the trimmed V and J ends, which lost 7 bases and 0 bases, there was a span of 6 bases. There are 11 residues in the CDR3. CDR3 DNA: TGCAGTGTACCTGTGAACACTGAAGCTTTCTTT. Its translation is CSVPVNTEAFF.

The J gene is TRBJ2-7, the V gene TRBV18, with 9 bases fitting TRBD2. V shed 6 bases and J 3 bases; nucleotides not matched to a gene: 12. This CDR3 is built from 16 residues. Germline V CDR1 and CDR2: KGHSH, LQKENI. The CDR3 region is CASSPRGASGVYEQYF. CDR3 coding DNA: TGTGCCAGCTCGCCGAGGGGGGCTAGCGGGGTCTACGAGCAGTACTTC.

The chain combines TRBV5-4 with TRBJ2-1; 8 nucleotides agree with TRBD2. Per the germline V gene, CDR1 is SGHNT and CDR2 is YYREEE (reference sequence). The V gene end was trimmed by 1 base and the J gene end by 1 base; junction bases not matched to a gene: 10. The CDR3 consists of 18 residues. The CDR3 here is CASSLSLASGSSYNEQFF. For the CDR3, the DNA is TGTGCCAGCAGCTTGTCTTTGGCTAGCGGGTCATCCTACAATGAGCAGTTCTTC. The full variable domain, rest sourced from reference TRBV5-4 and TRBJ2-1, is ETGVTQSPTHLIKTRGQQVTLRCSSQSGHNTVSWYQQALGQGPQFIFQYYREEENGRGNFPPRFSGLQFPNYSSELNVNALELDDSALYLCASSLSLASGSSYNEQFFGPGTRLTVL.

V and J are TRBV5-4 and TRBJ2-3; 15 bases map to TRBD2. Looked up from germline, CDR1 is SGHNT and CDR2 is YYREEE (reference sequence). The ends lost 4 bases at V and 5 bases at J; junction bases unmatched: 5. CDR3 length: 16 amino acids. The DNA of the CDR3 is TGTGCCAGCAGCCCAGGACTAGCGGGAGGGCAAGATACGCAGTATTTT. Its protein is CASSPGLAGGQDTQYF.

The V gene is TRBV11-3, the J gene TRBJ2-1; the D gene is possibly TRBD2 (5 bases). The CDR3 runs to 15 residues. Germline V CDR1 and CDR2: SGHNT, YENEEA. V lost 8 bases and J lost 0, with 14 bases in between. In DNA form, the CDR3 reads TGTGCCAGCTCGCGAACGGGGAGCTCCTACAATGAGCAGTTCTTC. Its translation is CASSRTGSSYNEQFF.

The V and J genes are TRBV5-1 and TRBJ1-4; D might be TRBD1 (6 bases). This CDR3 contains 16 residues. Per the germline V gene, CDR1 is SGHRS and CDR2 is YFSETQ. V shed 0 bases and J shed 4 bases, with 13 bases lying between them. This chain's CDR3 is CASSLAIGTNNEKLFF. The CDR3 DNA reads TGCGCCAGCAGCTTGGCCATCGGGACAAATAATGAAAAACTGTTTTTT.

The chain carries TRBV27 and TRBJ1-5; no firm D call. Germline values: CDR1 MNHEY, CDR2 SMNVEV (reference sequence). This CDR3 comprises 15 residues. The germline V and J ends were trimmed by 4 bases and 0 bases, with 10 bases remaining between them. The CDR3 is CASSSGLHSNQPQHF. CDR3 nucleotides: TGTGCCAGCAGTTCTGGGCTTCATAGCAATCAGCCCCAGCATTTT.

The rearrangement uses TRBV11-1 and TRBJ1-1; D is possibly TRBD1 (6 bases). CDR3 length equals 12 residues. Germline lookup yields CDR1 SGHAT and CDR2 FQDESV (reference sequence). Trimming took 5 bases from V and 6 from J, leaving 10 bases between them. As DNA, the CDR3 is TGTGCCAGCAGCGTACAGGGTTCTGAAGCTTTCTTT. It is translated as CASSVQGSEAFF.

The chain couples TRBV29-1 to TRBJ2-7, with 8 bases that match TRBD1. Germline V gene lookup returns CDR1 SQVTM and CDR2 ANQGSEA. The CDR3 has 14 residues. J gave up 4 bases and V 7 bases, and 12 bases lay outside the gene matches. In DNA, the CDR3 is TGCAGCGGCAGGACAGGGCAAGGGGATTACGAGCAGTACTTC. Protein sequence: CSGRTGQGDYEQYF.

The CDR3 coding sequence is TGCGCCAGCAGCTCCCCGGGACAGACCTATGGCTACACCTTC. Its translation is CASSSPGQTYGYTF. The chain links TRBV5-1 to TRBJ1-2; 7 nucleotides agree with TRBD1. Germline V lookup: CDR1 SGHRS, CDR2 YFSETQ. V shed 3 bases, J shed 4 bases, and the junction held 6 bases outside the gene matches. CDR3 length equals 14 residues.

This chain connects TRBV28 to TRBJ1-1; tentatively, D is TRBD1 (6 bases). Trimming cost V 3 bases and J 0 bases, with 20 bases left between them. The germline V gene has CDR1 MDHEN and CDR2 SYDVKM. The CDR3 totals 18 residues. CDR3 bases: TGTGCCAGCAGTTTCCCCCGACAGGAGATCAAAATGAACACTGAAGCTTTCTTT. Its protein is CASSFPRQEIKMNTEAFF.